These 9 T cell receptor beta chains were sequenced from one sample in a study of cytomegalovirus exposure and HLA in healthy donors. The PCR had 60 Vbeta and 13 Jbeta primers. Libraries were prepared by immunoSEQ multiplex PCR; TCRdb keeps only in-frame clonotypes and omits some of them. The data contain hundreds of thousands of clones, 75% to 80% of them singletons. Input material: PBMCs. These receptors were obtained from a male donor in good health and CMV-seronegative.

CDR3 coding DNA: TGTGCCAGCAGCCGACCGGTGGGGCAGGGGGGTTATGGCTACACCTTC. Protein sequence: CASSRPVGQGGYGYTF. The chain is built from TRBV7-2 and TRBJ1-2; 7 nucleotides align to TRBD1. CDR3 length: 16 amino acids. Losses at the gene ends were 5 bases for V and 5 bases for J; bases not matched to a gene: 14. Germline values: CDR1 SGHTA, CDR2 FQGNSA. The whole variable domain, remainder taken from reference TRBV7-2 and TRBJ1-2, is GAGVSQSPSNKVTEKGKDVELRCDPISGHTALYWYRQSLGQGLEFLIYFQGNSAPDKSGLPSDRFSAERTGGSVSTLTIQRTQQEDSAVYLCASSRPVGQGGYGYTFGSGTRLTVV.

The V and J genes are TRBV4-1 and TRBJ1-2; 9 bases agree with TRBD1. V gave up 0 bases and J gave up 1 base; unmatched junction bases: 6. The CDR3 is 17 residues long. CDR1 MGHRA and CDR2 YSYEKL come from the germline V gene. The CDR3 region is CASSQDRGQGINYGYTF. For the CDR3, the DNA is TGCGCCAGCAGCCAAGATCGAGGACAGGGGATTAACTATGGCTACACCTTC.

V is TRBV28 and J is TRBJ1-4; D may be TRBD1 (5 bases). Per germline, CDR1 MDHEN and CDR2 SYDVKM. The CDR3 extends over 14 amino acids. V shed 5 bases and J shed 15 bases, with 22 bases lying between them. DNA of the CDR3: TGTGCCAGCAGTCACCCCGCCAGGGTGGTCCCCTTGTTTTTT. Translated: CASSHPARVVPLFF.

There are a few counts of this clone. The chain joins TRBV7-2 to TRBJ2-2; a possible D gene is TRBD2 (6 bases). Trimming left V 7 bases short and J 3 bases short, with 18 bases between. The germline V gene has CDR1 SGHTA and CDR2 FQGNSA. CDR3 length: 16 residues. The CDR3 loop reads CASTINGLAYTGELFF. The CDR3 coding sequence is TGTGCCAGCACAATTAATGGGCTAGCGTACACCGGGGAGCTGTTTTTT. Full variable domain (missing parts from reference TRBV7-2 and TRBJ2-2): GAGVSQSPSNKVTEKGKDVELRCDPISGHTALYWYRQSLGQGLEFLIYFQGNSAPDKSGLPSDRFSAERTGGSVSTLTIQRTQQEDSAVYLCASTINGLAYTGELFFGEGSRLTVL.

The chain carries TRBV6-5 and TRBJ1-5; tentative D call: TRBD1 (6 bases). Per the germline V gene, CDR1 is MNHEY and CDR2 is SVGAGI. This CDR3 comprises 14 residues. Trimming stripped 2 bases from V and 9 bases from J, with 14 bases between. CDR3 in amino acids: CASSYGGGKWPQHF. The CDR3 bases are TGTGCCAGCAGTTACGGGGGGGGCAAGTGGCCCCAGCATTTT.

There are a few counts of this clone. This chain uses TRBV14 with TRBJ2-2, with D perhaps matching TRBD1 (5 bases). The V end lost 4 bases, the J end lost 2 bases, and 11 bases lay between the germline ends. The germline V gene has CDR1 SGHDN and CDR2 FVKESK. This CDR3 spans 15 amino acids. CDR3 DNA: TGTGCCAGCAGCCGAAATGGGGCCAACACCGGGGAGCTGTTTTTT. Its protein is CASSRNGANTGELFF.

CDR3: CASTMAGTSAFF. The CDR3 DNA is TGTGCCAGCACCATGGCGGGAACATCAGCTTTCTTT. The chain couples TRBV28 to TRBJ1-1; D is uncertain. Trimming stripped 7 bases from V and 10 bases from J, with 16 bases between. Germline CDR1 reads MDHEN; CDR2 reads SYDVKM. The CDR3 totals 12 residues. Drawing the rest from reference TRBV28 and TRBJ1-1, the complete variable domain is DVKVTQSSRYLVKRTGEKVFLECVQDMDHENMFWYRQDPGLGLRLIYFSYDVKMKEKGDIPEGYSVSREKKERFSLILESASTNQTSMYLCASTMAGTSAFFGQGTRLTVV.

The V call is TRBV29-1, the J call TRBJ2-7; maybe TRBD2 (7 bases). Per germline, CDR1 SQVTM and CDR2 ANQGSEA. With 4 bases removed from V and 5 bases from J, the gap between germline ends came to 12 bases. The CDR3 consists of 12 residues. DNA for the CDR3: TGCAGCGTTGGAAGGGGGGGGGACGAGCAGTACTTC. It codes for CSVGRGGDEQYF.

The chain has TRBV14 and TRBJ1-2; 10 nucleotides line up with TRBD1. The length of the CDR3 is 15 residues. In germline, CDR1 is SGHDN, CDR2 FVKESK. The trim removed 3 bases at V and 6 bases at J, leaving 7 bases unmatched. CDR3 nucleotide sequence: TGTGCCAGCAGCCAGCGCGGGACAGGGGTGGATGGCTACACCTTC. Encoded protein: CASSQRGTGVDGYTF.